The 21 T cell receptor beta chains listed next were all sequenced from one sample in a study of blood T cell repertoires in COVID-19. Data came from immunoSEQ multiplex PCR; TCRdb stores just in-frame clones and leaves some out. The table includes about 350,000 clones, more than 70% detected once. Sequenced: PBMCs or T cells enriched from blood (not recorded which). The receptors here all came from a woman in her 30s who had recovered from COVID-19.

The genes are TRBV18 and TRBJ2-7; 7 nucleotides align to TRBD1. Germline V gene data show CDR1 as KGHSH and CDR2 as LQKENI. The CDR3 spans 14 residues. With 0 bases clipped from V and 7 bases from J, the junction kept 6 bases outside the gene matches. The CDR3 DNA reads TGTGCCAGCTCACCACCCGACAGGGCTTTTGAGCAGTACTTC. It is translated as CASSPPDRAFEQYF.

V usage is TRBV5-1 and J usage is TRBJ2-7; 9 nucleotides align to TRBD1. The CDR3 length is 17 residues. Per germline, CDR1 SGHRS and CDR2 YFSETQ. The J segment lost 3 bases and the V segment lost 1 base, leaving 11 bases of the junction unmatched. CDR3 sequence reads: CASSLYLTGGGNYEQYF. The DNA of the CDR3 is TGCGCCAGCAGCTTGTATCTGACAGGGGGTGGGAACTACGAGCAGTACTTC.

V usage is TRBV28 and J usage is TRBJ2-7, with 10 bases aligning to TRBD1. The germline CDR1 and CDR2 sequences are MDHEN and SYDVKM. V shed 5 bases, J shed 5 bases, and the junction held 3 bases outside the gene matches. The CDR3 is made up of 13 amino acids. CDR3 in amino acids: CASSPGQGDEQYF. The CDR3 coding sequence is TGTGCCAGCAGTCCCGGACAGGGGGACGAGCAGTACTTC.

The chain couples TRBV19 to TRBJ1-1; D not certain. Trimming left V 3 bases short and J 6 bases short, with 5 bases between. The CDR3 has 11 amino acids. Germline V gene lookup returns CDR1 LNHDA and CDR2 SQIVND (reference sequence). Here the CDR3 DNA reads TGTGCCAGTAGTATCCGCGCTGAAGCTTTCTTT. This encodes CASSIRAEAFF.

The chain links TRBV7-6 to TRBJ1-5; D is ambiguous. The CDR3 loop spans 15 amino acids. Trimming stripped 4 bases from V and 1 base from J, with 11 bases between. Germline CDR1 SGHVS, CDR2 FNYEAQ. The CDR3 DNA sequence: TGTGCCAGCAGCTCCCAGGCAGGAAGCAATCAGCCCCAGCATTTT. Protein: CASSSQAGSNQPQHF.

The gene calls are TRBV11-2 and TRBJ2-7, with D possibly TRBD2 on 5 matching bases. This CDR3 spans 11 amino acids. V was cut by 7 bases and J by 7 bases, with 11 bases left in between. The germline CDR1 and CDR2 sequences are SGHAT and FQNNGV. The CDR3 here is CASTSGFEQYF. The CDR3 nucleotides read TGTGCCAGCACCTCGGGGTTTGAGCAGTACTTC.

This chain uses TRBV3-1 (or the pseudogene TRBV3-2) with TRBJ1-2, with a tentative D call TRBD1 (5 bases). The CDR3 has 14 residues. Trimming removed 6 bases at V and 5 bases at J, with 16 bases between. Looked up from germline, CDR1 is LGHDT and CDR2 is YNNKEL (reference sequence). In nucleotides, the CDR3 is TGTGCCAGCAGTCGGGGGTTAATTCGATATGGCTACACCTTC. Protein product: CASSRGLIRYGYTF.

The chain has TRBV5-1 and TRBJ2-1; TRBD1 is a possible D gene (5 bases). The CDR3 contains 16 residues. Germline V CDR1 and CDR2: SGHRS, YFSETQ. V was trimmed by 2 bases and J by 0 bases, leaving 12 bases between them. CDR3 DNA sequence: TGCGCCAGCAGCTTCCAGGGCAGCTCCTCCTACAATGAGCAGTTCTTC. Translating gives CASSFQGSSSYNEQFF.

The V gene is TRBV7-8, the J gene TRBJ1-2; perhaps TRBD1 as D (6 bases). Germline-derived CDR1 and CDR2 are SGHVS and FQNEAQ. The CDR3 has 16 amino acids. V lost 0 bases and J 4 bases, leaving 15 bases between the germline ends. The CDR3 DNA sequence: TGTGCCAGCAGCTTAGCGCGGGGGGCCGCCCCCTATGGCTACACCTTC. Translating gives CASSLARGAAPYGYTF.

This chain uses TRBV28 with TRBJ1-3, with a weak D call TRBD1 (5 bases). Per the germline V gene, CDR1 is MDHEN and CDR2 is SYDVKM. The length of the CDR3 is 13 residues. V shed 6 bases and J shed 1 base, with 7 bases lying between them. CDR3 in amino acids: CASRRGSGNTIYF. The DNA for the CDR3 is TGTGCCAGCAGAAGGGGTTCTGGAAACACCATATATTTT.

This clone was seen just once. The rearrangement links TRBV27 to TRBJ2-3, with TRBD2 matching 7 bases. The trim removed 2 bases at V and 1 base at J, leaving 6 bases unmatched. The CDR3 totals 16 residues. In germline, CDR1 is MNHEY, CDR2 SMNVEV (reference sequence). The CDR3, as DNA: TGTGCCAGCAGTTTAACGGTGGGAGGGGGCACAGATACGCAGTATTTT. It is translated as CASSLTVGGGTDTQYF.

The genes are TRBV19 and TRBJ2-7; possible D gene TRBD2, 6 bases. The germline gives CDR1 LNHDA, CDR2 SQIVND (reference sequence). This CDR3 is 16 amino acids long. V lost 0 bases and J 7 bases, leaving 19 bases between the germline ends. The CDR3 DNA follows: TGTGCCAGTAGTATAGAAGTCGGGGGATATCCAGGGGAGCAGTACTTC. Protein sequence: CASSIEVGGYPGEQYF.

The chain links TRBV14 to TRBJ2-6, with D possibly matching TRBD1 (6 bases). This CDR3 is 15 amino acids long. V lost 4 bases, J lost 8 bases, and 15 bases lay in between. Germline V gene lookup returns CDR1 SGHDN and CDR2 FVKESK. CDR3 residues: CASSRTDRFSNVLTF. The CDR3 coding sequence is TGTGCCAGCAGCCGAACTGACAGGTTCTCCAACGTCCTGACTTTC.

The rearrangement uses TRBV7-3 and TRBJ2-3; D is unresolved. Germline CDR1 is SGHTA and CDR2 is FQGTGA. CDR3 length: 14 amino acids. V gave up 5 bases and J gave up 4 bases, with 13 bases separating them. CDR3 DNA sequence: TGTGCCAGCAGCCTCGTCCCCCTCGCAGATACGCAGTATTTT. Translation gives CASSLVPLADTQYF.

This rearrangement joins TRBV9 to TRBJ1-3, with D uncertain. V was shortened by 0 bases and J by 0 bases, with 4 bases between the two germline ends. This CDR3 is built from 14 residues. The V gene's germline CDR1 is SGDLS and CDR2 YYNGEE. As DNA, the CDR3 is TGTGCCAGCAGCGTAGGGGCCTCTGGAAACACCATATATTTT. Encoded protein: CASSVGASGNTIYF. Complete variable domain (other parts from reference TRBV9 and TRBJ1-3): DSGVTQTPKHLITATGQRVTLRCSPRSGDLSVYWYQQSLDQGLQFLIQYYNGEERAKGNILERFSAQQFPDLHSELNLSSLELGDSALYFCASSVGASGNTIYFGEGSWLTVV.

The J gene is TRBJ2-1, the V gene TRBV7-6; 7 nucleotides match TRBD1. Germline V CDR1 and CDR2: SGHVS, FNYEAQ. Losses at the gene ends were 2 bases for V and 2 bases for J; bases not matched to a gene: 9. The CDR3 is made up of 17 amino acids. The CDR3 DNA is TGTGCCAGCAGCTTATTTCTACCGGACAGGACCTACAATGAGCAGTTCTTC. Protein product: CASSLFLPDRTYNEQFF.

This clone was detected only a few times. This chain links TRBV9 with TRBJ2-5; D is unclear. The V gene lost 0 bases and the J gene lost 1 base, with 7 bases spanning the gap. Germline CDR1 and CDR2: SGDLS and YYNGEE. There are 14 residues in the CDR3. CDR3 amino acids: CASSVVATQETQYF. In DNA, the CDR3 is TGTGCCAGCAGCGTAGTAGCTACCCAAGAGACCCAGTACTTC.

The chain employs TRBV3-1 (or the pseudogene TRBV3-2) and TRBJ2-5; 9 positions agree with TRBD1. The J segment lost 4 bases and the V segment lost 4 bases, leaving 4 bases of the junction unmatched. The CDR3 contains 14 residues. The V gene's germline CDR1 is LGHDT and CDR2 YNNKEL (reference sequence). The CDR3 sequence is CASSPGQGPETQYF. CDR3 DNA: TGTGCCAGCAGCCCGGGACAGGGTCCAGAGACCCAGTACTTC.

The chain uses TRBV2 and TRBJ1-4; D is unresolved. CDR1 and CDR2 from the germline V gene are SNHLY and FYNNEI. Between the trimmed V and J ends, which lost 7 bases and 2 bases, there was a span of 14 bases. The CDR3 loop spans 15 amino acids. CDR3 bases: TGTGCCAGCACCGTGGGAGGGTGGACTAATGAAAAACTGTTTTTT. This encodes CASTVGGWTNEKLFF.

The V call is TRBV6-1, the J call TRBJ1-1; maybe TRBD1 (6 bases). With 2 bases removed from V and 4 bases from J, the gap between germline ends came to 11 bases. From germline, CDR1 is MNHNS and CDR2 SASEGT. CDR3 length equals 14 residues. CDR3 nucleotide sequence: TGTGCCAGCAGTGAAACTCAGGGGTCCACTGAAGCTTTCTTT. Protein sequence: CASSETQGSTEAFF.

Details on this clone: Additional DNA sequences in this sample encode the identical CDR3. This rearrangement joins TRBV12-3 or TRBV12-4 to TRBJ1-2, with D uncertain. CDR3 length: 13 amino acids. V gave up 2 bases and J gave up 1 base, with 5 bases separating them. The DNA for the CDR3 is TGTGCCAGCAGTTTACCGGGTAACTATGGCTACACCTTC. Protein: CASSLPGNYGYTF.